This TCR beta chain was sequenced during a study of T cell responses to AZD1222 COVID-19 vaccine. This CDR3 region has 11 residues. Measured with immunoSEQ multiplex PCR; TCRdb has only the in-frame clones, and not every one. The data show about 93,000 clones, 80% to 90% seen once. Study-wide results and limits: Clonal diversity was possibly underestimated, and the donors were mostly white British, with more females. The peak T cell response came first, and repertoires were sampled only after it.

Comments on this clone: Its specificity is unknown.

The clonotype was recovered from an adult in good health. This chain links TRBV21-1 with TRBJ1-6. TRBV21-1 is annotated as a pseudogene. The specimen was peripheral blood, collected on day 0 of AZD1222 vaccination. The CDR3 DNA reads TGTGCCAGCACCTGTAATTCACCCCTCCACTTT. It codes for CASTCNSPLHF.